These 2 T cell receptor beta chains were sequenced from one sample in a study of T cell responses to AZD1222 COVID-19 vaccine (dated by TCRdb to the early 2020s). Libraries were constructed by the immunoSEQ multiplex PCR assay. Sourced from immuneACCESS, this table was stored by TCRdb with only in-frame sequences that have V and J called. A share of the clones is absent; for the studies checked, an unresolved V gene accounts for under half, and the remainder has no known explanation. The sample has fewer than 130,000 clones on record, about 85% of them singletons. In total, the top ten clones hold over 2% of the sample. What the time point label conveys for this sample: about 28 days (+/-7) after the second vaccine dose. The source was peripheral blood, collected 28 days after the second AZD1222 dose. The receptors come from an adult who received the AZD1222 COVID-19 vaccine.

The rearrangement links TRBV7-2 to TRBJ1-1; D is possibly TRBD1 (5 bases). Trimming removed 4 bases at V and 0 bases at J, with 15 bases between. CDR3 size: 16 residues. Germline-derived CDR1 and CDR2 are SGHTA and FQGNSA. The CDR3 DNA reads as TGTGCCAGCAGCTCTACCGAAAGGGGCCTGAACACTGAAGCTTTCTTT. It is translated as CASSSTERGLNTEAFF. Full variable domain (rest looked up from reference TRBV7-2 and TRBJ1-1): GAGVSQSPSNKVTEKGKDVELRCDPISGHTALYWYRQSLGQGLEFLIYFQGNSAPDKSGLPSDRFSAERTGGSVSTLTIQRTQQEDSAVYLCASSSTERGLNTEAFFGQGTRLTVV.

This chain joins TRBV7-9 and TRBJ2-7; no clear D gene. The V gene's germline CDR1 is SEHNR and CDR2 FQNEAQ (reference sequence). Trimming pared 5 bases from V and 4 bases from J, leaving 12 bases between. CDR3 length equals 13 residues. In DNA form, the CDR3 reads TGTGCCAGCAGCGGCGACGACGGGTACGAGCAGTACTTC. Its protein product is CASSGDDGYEQYF.